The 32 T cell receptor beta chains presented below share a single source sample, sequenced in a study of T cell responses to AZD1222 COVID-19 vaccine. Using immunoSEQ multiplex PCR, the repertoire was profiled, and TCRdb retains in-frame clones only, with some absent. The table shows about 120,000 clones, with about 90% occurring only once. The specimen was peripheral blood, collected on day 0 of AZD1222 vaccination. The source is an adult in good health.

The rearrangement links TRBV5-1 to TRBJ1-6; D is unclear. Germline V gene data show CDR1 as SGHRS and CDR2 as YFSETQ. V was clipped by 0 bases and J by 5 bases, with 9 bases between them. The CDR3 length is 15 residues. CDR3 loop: CASSLEGLNNSPLHF. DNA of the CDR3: TGCGCCAGCAGCTTGGAGGGTCTTAATAATTCACCCCTCCACTTT.

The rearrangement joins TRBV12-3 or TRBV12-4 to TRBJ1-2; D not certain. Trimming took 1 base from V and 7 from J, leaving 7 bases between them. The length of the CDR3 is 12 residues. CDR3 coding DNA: TGTGCCAGCAGTTTAGTAGGGTCTGGCTACACCTTC. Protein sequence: CASSLVGSGYTF.

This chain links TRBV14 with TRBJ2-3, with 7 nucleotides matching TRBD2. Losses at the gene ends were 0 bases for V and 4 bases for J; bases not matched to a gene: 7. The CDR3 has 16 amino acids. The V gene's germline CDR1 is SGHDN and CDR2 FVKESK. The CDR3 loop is CASSQEIVLAADTQYF. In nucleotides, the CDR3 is TGTGCCAGCAGCCAAGAAATTGTGCTAGCGGCAGATACGCAGTATTTT.

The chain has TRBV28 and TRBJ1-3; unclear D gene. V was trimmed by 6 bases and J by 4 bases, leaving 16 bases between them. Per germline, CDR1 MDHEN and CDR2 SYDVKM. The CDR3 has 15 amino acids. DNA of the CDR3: TGTGCCAGCAGCCCCTCCCCCGGTTTGGGAAACACCATATATTTT. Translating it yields CASSPSPGLGNTIYF.

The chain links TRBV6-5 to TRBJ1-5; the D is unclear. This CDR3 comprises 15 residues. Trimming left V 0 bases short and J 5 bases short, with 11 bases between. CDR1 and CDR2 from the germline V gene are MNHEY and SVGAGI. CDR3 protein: CASSYSVSPDQPQHF. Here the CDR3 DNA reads TGTGCCAGCAGTTACTCGGTCAGCCCTGATCAGCCCCAGCATTTT.

The CDR3, as DNA: TGTGCCAGCAGCTTGCCGGGGAGGATTAGTTATGGCTACACCTTC. Its protein is CASSLPGRISYGYTF. The chain combines TRBV5-5 with TRBJ1-2; D is unclear. Trimming left V 1 base short and J 5 bases short, with 15 bases between. The CDR3 consists of 15 residues. Germline values: CDR1 SGHKS, CDR2 YYEKEE (reference sequence). The entire variable domain, with the rest obtained from reference TRBV5-5 and TRBJ1-2, is as follows: DAGVTQSPTHLIKTRGQQVTLRCSPISGHKSVSWYQQVLGQGPQFIFQYYEKEERGRGNFPDRFSARQFPNYSSELNVNALLLGDSALYLCASSLPGRISYGYTFGSGTRLTVV.

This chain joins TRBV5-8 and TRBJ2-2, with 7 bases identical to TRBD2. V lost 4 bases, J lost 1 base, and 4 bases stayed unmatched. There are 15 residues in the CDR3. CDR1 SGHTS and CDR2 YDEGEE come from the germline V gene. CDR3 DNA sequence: TGTGCCAGCAGCCTCGGACTAGGGAACACCGGGGAGCTGTTTTTT. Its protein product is CASSLGLGNTGELFF.

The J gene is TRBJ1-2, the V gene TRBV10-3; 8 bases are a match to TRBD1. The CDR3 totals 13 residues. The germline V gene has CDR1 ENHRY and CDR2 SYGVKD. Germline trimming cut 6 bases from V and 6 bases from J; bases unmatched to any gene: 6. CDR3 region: CAIRPGQEDGYTF. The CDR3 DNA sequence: TGTGCCATCAGGCCGGGACAGGAGGATGGCTACACCTTC.

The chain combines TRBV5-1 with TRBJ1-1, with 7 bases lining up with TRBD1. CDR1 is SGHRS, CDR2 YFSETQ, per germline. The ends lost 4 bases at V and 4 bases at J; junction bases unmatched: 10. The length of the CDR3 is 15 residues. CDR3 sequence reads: CASSLRETGITEAFF. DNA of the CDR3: TGCGCCAGCAGCCTTCGGGAGACAGGGATCACTGAAGCTTTCTTT.

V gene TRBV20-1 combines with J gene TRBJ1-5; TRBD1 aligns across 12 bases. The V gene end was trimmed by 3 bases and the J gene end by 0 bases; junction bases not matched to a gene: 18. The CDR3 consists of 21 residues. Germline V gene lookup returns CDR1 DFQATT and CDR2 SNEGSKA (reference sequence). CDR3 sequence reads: CSASFPTLPGQGAYSNQPQHF. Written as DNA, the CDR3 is TGCAGTGCTAGTTTTCCAACCTTACCGGGACAGGGGGCCTATAGCAATCAGCCCCAGCATTTT.

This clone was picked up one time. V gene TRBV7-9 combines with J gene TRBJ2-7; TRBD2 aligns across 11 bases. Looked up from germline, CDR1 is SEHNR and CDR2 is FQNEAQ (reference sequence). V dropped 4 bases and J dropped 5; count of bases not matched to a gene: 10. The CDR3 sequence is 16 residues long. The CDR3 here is CASSSYELAGVDEQYF. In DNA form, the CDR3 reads TGTGCCAGCAGCTCATACGAACTAGCGGGAGTCGACGAGCAGTACTTC.

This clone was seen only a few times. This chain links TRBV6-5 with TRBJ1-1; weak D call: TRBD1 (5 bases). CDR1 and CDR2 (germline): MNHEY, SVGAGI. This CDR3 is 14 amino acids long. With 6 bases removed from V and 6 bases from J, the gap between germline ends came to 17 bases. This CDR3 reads CASSPTAGTPEAFF. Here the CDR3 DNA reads TGTGCCAGCAGCCCAACGGCAGGGACCCCTGAAGCTTTCTTT.

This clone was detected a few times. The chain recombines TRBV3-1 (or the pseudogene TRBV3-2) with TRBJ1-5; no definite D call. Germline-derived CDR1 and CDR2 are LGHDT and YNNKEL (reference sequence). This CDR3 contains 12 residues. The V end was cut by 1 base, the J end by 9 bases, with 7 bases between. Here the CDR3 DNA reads TGTGCCAGCAGCCAAGTCTTCTTGCCCCAGCATTTT. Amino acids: CASSQVFLPQHF.

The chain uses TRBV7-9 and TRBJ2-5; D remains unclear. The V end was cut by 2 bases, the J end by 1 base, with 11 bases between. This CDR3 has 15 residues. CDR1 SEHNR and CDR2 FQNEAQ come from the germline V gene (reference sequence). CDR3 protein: CASSLRAGLQETQYF. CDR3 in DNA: TGTGCCAGCAGCTTAAGGGCTGGTCTCCAAGAGACCCAGTACTTC.

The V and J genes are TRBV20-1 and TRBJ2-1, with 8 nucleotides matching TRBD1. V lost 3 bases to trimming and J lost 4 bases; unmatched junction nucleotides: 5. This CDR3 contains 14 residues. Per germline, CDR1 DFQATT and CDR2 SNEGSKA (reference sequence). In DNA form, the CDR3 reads TGCAGTGCTAGTCCTGGGACAGGTTACAATGAGCAGTTCTTC. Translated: CSASPGTGYNEQFF.

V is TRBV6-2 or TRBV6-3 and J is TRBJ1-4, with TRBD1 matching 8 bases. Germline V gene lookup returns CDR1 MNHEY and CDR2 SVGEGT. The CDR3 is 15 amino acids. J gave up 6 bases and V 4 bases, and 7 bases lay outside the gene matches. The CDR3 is CASSSAGTGDEKLFF. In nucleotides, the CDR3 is TGTGCCAGCAGTTCCGCCGGGACAGGTGATGAAAAACTGTTTTTT.

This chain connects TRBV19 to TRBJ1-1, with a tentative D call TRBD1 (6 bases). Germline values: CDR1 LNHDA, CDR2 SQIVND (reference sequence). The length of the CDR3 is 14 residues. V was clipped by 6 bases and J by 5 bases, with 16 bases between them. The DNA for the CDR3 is TGTGCCAGTAGCACAAAACAGGGTTTGACTGAAGCTTTCTTT. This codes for CASSTKQGLTEAFF.

The CDR3 is CASSIVGTGGVYTF. CDR3 DNA sequence: TGTGCCAGTAGTATAGTCGGGACAGGGGGCGTCTACACCTTC. This chain links TRBV19 with TRBJ1-2; TRBD1 matches 12 bases. Unmatched junction bases numbered 4, after V lost 1 base and J lost 10 bases. The CDR3 is 14 amino acids. The germline gives CDR1 LNHDA, CDR2 SQIVND (reference sequence).

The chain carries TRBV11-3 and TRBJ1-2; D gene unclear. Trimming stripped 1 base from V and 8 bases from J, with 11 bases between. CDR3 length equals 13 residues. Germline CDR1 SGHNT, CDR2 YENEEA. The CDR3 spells CASSLGPARGYTF. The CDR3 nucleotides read TGTGCCAGCAGCTTAGGACCCGCGCGGGGCTACACCTTC.

CDR3 in DNA: TGTGCCACCAGTGATTTGCTTTACGGACGGCGCTCTGGAAACACCATATATTTT. It codes for CATSDLLYGRRSGNTIYF. This chain links TRBV24-1 with TRBJ1-3; D remains ambiguous. The CDR3 extends over 18 amino acids. Trimming left V 0 bases short and J 0 bases short, with 14 bases between. CDR1 and CDR2 (germline): KGHDR, SFDVKD.

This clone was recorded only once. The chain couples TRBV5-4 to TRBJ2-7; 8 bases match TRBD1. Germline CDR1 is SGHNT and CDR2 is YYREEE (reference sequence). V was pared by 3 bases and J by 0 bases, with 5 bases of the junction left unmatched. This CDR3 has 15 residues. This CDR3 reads CASSSRQGSSYEQYF. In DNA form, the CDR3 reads TGTGCCAGCAGCTCCCGACAGGGGAGCTCCTACGAGCAGTACTTC.

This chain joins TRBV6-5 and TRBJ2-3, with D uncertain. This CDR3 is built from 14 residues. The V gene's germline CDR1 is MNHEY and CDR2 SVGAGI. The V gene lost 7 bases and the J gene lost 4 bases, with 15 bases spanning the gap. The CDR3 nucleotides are TGTGCCAGCAAACTTACACATGGCCCAGATACGCAGTATTTT. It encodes CASKLTHGPDTQYF.

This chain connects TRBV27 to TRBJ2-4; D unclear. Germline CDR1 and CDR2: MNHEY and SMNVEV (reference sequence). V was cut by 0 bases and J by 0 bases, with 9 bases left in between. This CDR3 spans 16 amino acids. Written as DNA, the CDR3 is TGTGCCAGCAGTTTATCCACAAACCCAGCCAAAAACATTCAGTACTTC. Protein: CASSLSTNPAKNIQYF.

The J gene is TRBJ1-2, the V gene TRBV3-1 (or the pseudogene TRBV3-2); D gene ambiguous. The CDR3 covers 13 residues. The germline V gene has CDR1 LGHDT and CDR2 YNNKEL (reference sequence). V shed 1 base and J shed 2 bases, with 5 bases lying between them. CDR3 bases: TGTGCCAGCAGCCAAGGTCCAAACTATGGCTACACCTTC. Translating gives CASSQGPNYGYTF.

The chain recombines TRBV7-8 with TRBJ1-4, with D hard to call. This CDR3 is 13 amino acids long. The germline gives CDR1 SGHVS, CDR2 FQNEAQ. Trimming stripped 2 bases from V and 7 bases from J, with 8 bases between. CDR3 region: CASSLRVGEKLFF. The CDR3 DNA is TGTGCCAGCAGCTTAAGAGTAGGTGAAAAACTGTTTTTT.

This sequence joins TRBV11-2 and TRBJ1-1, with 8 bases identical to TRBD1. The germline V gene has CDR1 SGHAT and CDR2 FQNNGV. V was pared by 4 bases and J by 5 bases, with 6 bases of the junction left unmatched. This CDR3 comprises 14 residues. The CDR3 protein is CASSWTGPGTEAFF. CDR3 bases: TGTGCCAGCAGCTGGACAGGGCCGGGGACTGAAGCTTTCTTT.

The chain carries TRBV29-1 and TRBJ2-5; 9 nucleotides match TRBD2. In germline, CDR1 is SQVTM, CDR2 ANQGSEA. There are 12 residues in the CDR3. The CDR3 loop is CRAGGAGQTQYF. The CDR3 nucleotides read TGCAGGGCGGGGGGGGCCGGTCAGACCCAGTACTTC. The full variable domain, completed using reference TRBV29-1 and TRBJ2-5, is SAVISQKPSRDICQRGTSLTIQCQVDSQVTMMFWYRQQPGQSLTLIATANQGSEATYESGFVIDKFPISRPNLTFSTLTVSNMSPEDSSIYLCRAGGAGQTQYFGPGTRLLVL.

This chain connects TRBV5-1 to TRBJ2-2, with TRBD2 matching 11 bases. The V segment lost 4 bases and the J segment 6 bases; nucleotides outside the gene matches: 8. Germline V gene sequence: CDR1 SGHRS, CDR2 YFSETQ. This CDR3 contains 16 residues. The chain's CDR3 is CASSLTSGSVSGELFF. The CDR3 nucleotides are TGCGCCAGCAGCCTAACTAGCGGGAGTGTATCCGGGGAGCTGTTTTTT.

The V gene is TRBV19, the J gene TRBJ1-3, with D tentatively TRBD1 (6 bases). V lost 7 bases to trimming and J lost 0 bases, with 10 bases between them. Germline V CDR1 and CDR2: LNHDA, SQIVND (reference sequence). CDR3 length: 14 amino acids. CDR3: CASTQGASGNTIYF. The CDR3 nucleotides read TGTGCCAGTACACAGGGAGCCTCTGGAAACACCATATATTTT.

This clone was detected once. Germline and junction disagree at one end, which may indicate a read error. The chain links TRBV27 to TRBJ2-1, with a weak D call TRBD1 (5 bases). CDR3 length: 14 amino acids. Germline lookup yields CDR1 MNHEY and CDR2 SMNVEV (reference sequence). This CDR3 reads CASSLKQAYNEQFF. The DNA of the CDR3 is TGTGCCAGCAGTTTAAAACAGGCCTATAATGAGCAGTTCTTC.

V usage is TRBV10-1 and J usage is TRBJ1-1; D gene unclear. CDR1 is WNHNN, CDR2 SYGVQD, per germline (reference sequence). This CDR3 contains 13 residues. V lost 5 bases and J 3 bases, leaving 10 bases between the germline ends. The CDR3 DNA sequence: TGCGCCAGCAGTAACAGAGGTCACACTGAAGCTTTCTTT. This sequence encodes CASSNRGHTEAFF.

CDR3 protein: CASRKGQGNSGNTIYF. In nucleotides, the CDR3 is TGCGCCAGCAGAAAGGGACAGGGGAACTCTGGAAACACCATATATTTT. The rearrangement uses TRBV5-1 and TRBJ1-3, with 10 nucleotides matching TRBD1. From germline, CDR1 is SGHRS and CDR2 YFSETQ. Germline trimming cut 5 bases from V and 0 bases from J; bases unmatched to any gene: 5. The CDR3 has 16 residues.